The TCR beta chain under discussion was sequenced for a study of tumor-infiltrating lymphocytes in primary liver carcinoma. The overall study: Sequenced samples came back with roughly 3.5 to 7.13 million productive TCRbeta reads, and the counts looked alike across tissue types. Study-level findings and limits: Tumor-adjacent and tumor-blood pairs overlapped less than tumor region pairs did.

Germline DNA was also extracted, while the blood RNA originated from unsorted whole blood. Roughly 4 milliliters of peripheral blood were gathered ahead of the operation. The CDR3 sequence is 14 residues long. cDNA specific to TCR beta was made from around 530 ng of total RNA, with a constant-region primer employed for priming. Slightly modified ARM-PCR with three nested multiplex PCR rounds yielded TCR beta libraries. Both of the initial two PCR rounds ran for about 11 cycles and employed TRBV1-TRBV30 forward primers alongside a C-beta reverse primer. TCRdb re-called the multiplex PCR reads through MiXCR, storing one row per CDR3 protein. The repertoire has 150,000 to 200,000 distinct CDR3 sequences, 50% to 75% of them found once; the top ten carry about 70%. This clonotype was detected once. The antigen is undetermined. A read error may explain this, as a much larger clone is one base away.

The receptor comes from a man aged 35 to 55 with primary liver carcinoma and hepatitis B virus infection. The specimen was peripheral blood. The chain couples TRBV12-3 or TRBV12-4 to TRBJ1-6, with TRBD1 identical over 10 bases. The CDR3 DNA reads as TGTGCCAACAGTGGGACGGGACAGGGGATACCCCTCCACTTT. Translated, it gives CANSGTGQGIPLHF.